One and the same sample provided the 29 T cell receptor beta chains below, sequenced in a study of blood T cell repertoires in COVID-19 (TCRdb year 2020). The method was the immunoSEQ multiplex PCR assay. What TCRdb holds here is the immuneACCESS table cut down to in-frame rearrangements. Part of the clones is not present; checked against another copy, under half of the missing clones reflect an unresolved V gene, and the others are unexplained. Here the sample has 95,000 to 150,000 clones; more than 60% occur a single time. Together, the top ten hold 2.3% of the sample. The sample comprised peripheral blood. These receptors were collected from a man in his sixties or seventies with acute or convalescent COVID-19.

The chain recombines TRBV9 with TRBJ1-3, with TRBD1 matching 10 bases. Germline trimming cut 0 bases from V and 2 bases from J; bases unmatched to any gene: 2. Germline V gene data show CDR1 as SGDLS and CDR2 as YYNGEE. This CDR3 spans 16 amino acids. CDR3 sequence reads: CASSVGGTGAGNTIYF. DNA for the CDR3: TGTGCCAGCAGCGTAGGTGGGACAGGGGCTGGAAACACCATATATTTT. The full variable domain, in which reference TRBV9 and TRBJ1-3 provide the parts outside the CDR3, is DSGVTQTPKHLITATGQRVTLRCSPRSGDLSVYWYQQSLDQGLQFLIQYYNGEERAKGNILERFSAQQFPDLHSELNLSSLELGDSALYFCASSVGGTGAGNTIYFGEGSWLTVV.

V usage is TRBV9 and J usage is TRBJ2-1; 9 bases are shared with TRBD2. There are 17 residues in the CDR3. The V gene's germline CDR1 is SGDLS and CDR2 YYNGEE. J lost 9 bases, V lost 0 bases, and 13 bases had no gene match. CDR3 protein: CASSVDWGGLARGEQFF. The CDR3 region has the DNA TGTGCCAGCAGCGTAGATTGGGGGGGACTAGCAAGAGGTGAGCAGTTCTTC.

This clone was seen more than once but under ten times. V is TRBV5-1 and J is TRBJ1-1; D is ambiguous. The CDR3 has 13 amino acids. Trimming pared 3 bases from V and 3 bases from J, leaving 9 bases between. Looked up from germline, CDR1 is SGHRS and CDR2 is YFSETQ. CDR3 coding DNA: TGCGCCAGCAGCTCCATACCGGACACTGAAGCTTTCTTT. It yields the protein CASSSIPDTEAFF.

The V and J genes are TRBV7-3 and TRBJ2-2; 8 nucleotides match TRBD1. J was trimmed by 4 bases and V by 10 bases; bases with no gene match: 8. Germline V gene lookup returns CDR1 SGHTA and CDR2 FQGTGA. The CDR3 spans 14 residues. CDR3 in DNA: TGTGCCACGGGGTTGGGACAGGCCACCGGGGAGCTGTTTTTT. It codes for CATGLGQATGELFF.

CDR3 region: CASSLRGGGTQYF. In DNA form, the CDR3 reads TGTGCCAGCAGCTTACGGGGGGGAGGTACGCAGTATTTT. V usage is TRBV7-2 and J usage is TRBJ2-3, with TRBD2 identical over 8 bases. Germline V CDR1 and CDR2: SGHTA, FQGNSA. The CDR3 runs to 13 residues. Unmatched junction bases numbered 3, after V lost 2 bases and J lost 8 bases.

This sequence joins TRBV25-1 and TRBJ2-3, with 8 bases lining up with TRBD2. Losses at the gene ends were 3 bases for V and 3 bases for J; bases not matched to a gene: 5. CDR1 is MGHDK and CDR2 is SYGVNS in the germline V gene. This CDR3 is 15 amino acids long. The CDR3 loop is CASSDAAGGTDTQYF. The CDR3 coding sequence is TGTGCCAGCAGTGATGCGGCGGGGGGAACAGATACGCAGTATTTT. The whole variable domain, remainder taken from reference TRBV25-1 and TRBJ2-3, is EADIYQTPRYLVIGTGKKITLECSQTMGHDKMYWYQQDPGMELHLIHYSYGVNSTEKGDLSSESTVSRIRTEHFPLTLESARPSHTSQYLCASSDAAGGTDTQYFGPGTRLTVL.

This chain uses TRBV29-1 with TRBJ1-1, with 8 bases fitting TRBD1. V was clipped by 6 bases and J by 4 bases; unmatched bases: 7. The CDR3 has 13 residues. Germline CDR1 SQVTM, CDR2 ANQGSEA. The CDR3 sequence is CSVGQGIFTEAFF. DNA of the CDR3: TGCAGCGTAGGACAGGGAATCTTCACTGAAGCTTTCTTT.

The genes are TRBV7-2 and TRBJ1-4; 7 bases line up with TRBD1. The CDR3 has 15 residues. CDR1 is SGHTA, CDR2 FQGNSA, per germline. Unmatched junction bases numbered 4, after V lost 3 bases and J lost 3 bases. CDR3: CASSLTGLANEKLFF. As DNA, the CDR3 is TGTGCCAGCAGCTTGACAGGGCTGGCTAATGAAAAACTGTTTTTT.

This chain joins TRBV28 and TRBJ1-1; D is undetermined. V dropped 3 bases and J dropped 10 bases, with 15 bases sitting between them. The CDR3 spans 13 residues. Germline V gene sequence: CDR1 MDHEN, CDR2 SYDVKM. CDR3 amino acids: CASSFGNSLGAFF. As DNA, the CDR3 is TGTGCCAGCAGTTTCGGGAACTCCCTAGGAGCTTTCTTT. The complete variable domain, with remaining parts taken from reference TRBV28 and TRBJ1-1, reads DVKVTQSSRYLVKRTGEKVFLECVQDMDHENMFWYRQDPGLGLRLIYFSYDVKMKEKGDIPEGYSVSREKKERFSLILESASTNQTSMYLCASSFGNSLGAFFGQGTRLTVV.

The chain employs TRBV7-2 and TRBJ2-3, with D unclear. The V gene lost 2 bases and the J gene lost 6 bases, with 9 bases spanning the gap. Germline V lookup: CDR1 SGHTA, CDR2 FQGNSA. The CDR3 is made up of 13 amino acids. The CDR3 bases are TGTGCCAGCAGCTTAACCGTCGGGGATACGCAGTATTTT. Amino acid sequence: CASSLTVGDTQYF.

The chain employs TRBV10-3 and TRBJ2-3, with 12 bases identical to TRBD2. Germline assignment: CDR1 ENHRY and CDR2 SYGVKD. There are 15 residues in the CDR3. Germline trimming cut 2 bases from V and 7 bases from J; bases unmatched to any gene: 4. Written as DNA, the CDR3 is TGTGCCATCAGTGAGGGACTAGCGGGGTCATATACGCAGTATTTT. It translates to CAISEGLAGSYTQYF.

This chain links TRBV24-1 with TRBJ2-7; 8 bases match TRBD1. Losses at the gene ends were 7 bases for V and 6 bases for J; bases not matched to a gene: 4. The CDR3 sequence is 12 residues long. Germline CDR1 KGHDR, CDR2 SFDVKD. The DNA for the CDR3 is TGTGCCACCAGGGACAGGGCGGGCGAGCAGTACTTC. Translation gives CATRDRAGEQYF.

V gene TRBV12-5 combines with J gene TRBJ2-3; TRBD2 matches 11 bases. V lost 6 bases, J lost 4 bases, and 15 bases stayed unmatched. CDR3 length: 18 amino acids. Germline V lookup: CDR1 LGHNT, CDR2 FRNRAP. Here the CDR3 reads CASGSHPGLAVGADTQYF. The CDR3 DNA is TGTGCTAGTGGGTCTCACCCGGGACTAGCGGTGGGTGCAGATACGCAGTATTTT.

The chain employs TRBV2 and TRBJ2-7, with D maybe TRBD1 (6 bases). V shed 6 bases and J shed 4 bases, with 16 bases lying between them. Germline V gives CDR1 SNHLY, CDR2 FYNNEI. The length of the CDR3 is 14 residues. The CDR3 reads CASSPTGLVYEQYF. The CDR3 coding sequence is TGTGCCAGCAGCCCGACAGGTTTAGTTTACGAGCAGTACTTC.

About this clone itself: The sample contains more than one DNA sequence encoding this CDR3. The chain links TRBV15 to TRBJ1-2, with unresolved D. The CDR3 loop spans 13 amino acids. CDR1 and CDR2 (germline): LNHNV, YYDKDF (reference sequence). Trimming cost V 0 bases and J 8 bases, with 10 bases left between them. This CDR3 reads CATSRDQVWGYTF. CDR3 in DNA: TGTGCCACCAGCAGAGATCAGGTTTGGGGCTACACCTTC.

This clone was observed once. The chain joins TRBV6-2 or TRBV6-3 to TRBJ2-7, with a weak D call TRBD1 (5 bases). The germline V gene encodes CDR1 MNHEY and CDR2 SVGEGT. This CDR3 is 15 amino acids long. The V end lost 0 bases, the J end lost 3 bases, and 12 bases lay between the germline ends. CDR3 region: CASSYSTATIYEQYF. The CDR3 coding sequence is TGTGCCAGCAGTTACTCGACAGCAACCATCTACGAGCAGTACTTC.

Many counts were recorded for this clone. V is TRBV29-1 and J is TRBJ2-1; D is possibly TRBD1 (6 bases). This CDR3 spans 17 amino acids. Per germline, CDR1 SQVTM and CDR2 ANQGSEA. V was clipped by 0 bases and J by 1 base, with 16 bases between them. The CDR3 is CSVEDLYTGLSYNEQFF. Written as DNA, the CDR3 is TGCAGCGTTGAAGATTTGTACACAGGGCTGTCCTACAATGAGCAGTTCTTC.

This clone appeared once. The same CDR3 also results from other DNA sequences found in this sample. The gene calls are TRBV18 and TRBJ1-2; D not resolved. This CDR3 is built from 14 residues. V lost 2 bases to trimming and J lost 1 base, with 8 bases between them. Germline assignment: CDR1 KGHSH and CDR2 LQKENI. CDR3 in DNA: TGTGCCAGCTCACCAGGGCAGAGTAACTATGGCTACACCTTC. Amino acid sequence: CASSPGQSNYGYTF.

The CDR3 loop is CASSFGQGITEAFF. The CDR3 DNA reads as TGTGCCAGCAGTTTCGGACAGGGCATCACTGAAGCTTTCTTT. The chain has TRBV6-5 and TRBJ1-1; 8 bases map to TRBD1. This CDR3 comprises 14 residues. CDR1 and CDR2 (germline): MNHEY, SVGAGI. Trimming at V came to 4 bases and at J to 4 bases, leaving 5 bases not matched to a gene.

V gene TRBV4-3 combines with J gene TRBJ1-2, with TRBD1 as a possible D gene (6 bases). The germline V gene has CDR1 LGHNA and CDR2 YSLEER. This CDR3 is built from 14 residues. V dropped 0 bases and J dropped 8 bases, with 13 bases sitting between them. CDR3: CASSQDIGGAGYTF. The CDR3, as DNA: TGCGCCAGCAGCCAAGATATTGGGGGGGCAGGCTACACCTTC.

The chain joins TRBV18 to TRBJ1-6; 8 bases map to TRBD1. The CDR3 loop spans 15 amino acids. V shed 6 bases and J 7 bases; nucleotides not matched to a gene: 8. Germline V lookup: CDR1 KGHSH, CDR2 LQKENI. The CDR3 region has the DNA TGTGCCAGCTCCGGAAACAGGGGGATCAATTCACCCCTCCACTTT. The encoded protein is CASSGNRGINSPLHF.

This clone has a handful of counts. The chain is built from TRBV11-3 and TRBJ2-7; TRBD1 is a possible D gene (7 bases). Germline assignment: CDR1 SGHNT and CDR2 YENEEA. Between the trimmed V and J ends, which lost 5 bases and 6 bases, there was a span of 14 bases. CDR3 length equals 13 residues. The CDR3 loop reads CASSGRQGGEQYF. The CDR3 DNA reads as TGTGCCAGCAGCGGGAGACAGGGAGGCGAGCAGTACTTC.

This chain connects TRBV2 to TRBJ2-3; TRBD2 agrees at 9 bases. The CDR3 contains 14 residues. Germline lookup yields CDR1 SNHLY and CDR2 FYNNEI. Germline trimming cut 6 bases from V and 14 bases from J; bases unmatched to any gene: 15. This chain's CDR3 is CASSPFSGGSRGYF. The CDR3 coding sequence is TGTGCCAGCAGCCCCTTTAGCGGGGGTTCGCGCGGGTATTTT. Combining the CDR3 with reference TRBV2 and TRBJ2-3 gives the whole variable domain EPEVTQTPSHQVTQMGQEVILRCVPISNHLYFYWYRQILGQKVEFLVSFYNNEISEKSEIFDDQFSVERPDGSNFTLKIRSTKLEDSAMYFCASSPFSGGSRGYFGPGTRLTVL.

The rearrangement links TRBV4-3 to TRBJ1-4, with 8 nucleotides matching TRBD1. Germline V lookup: CDR1 LGHNA, CDR2 YSLEER. Trimming at V came to 2 bases and at J to 0 bases, leaving 5 bases not matched to a gene. The CDR3 is 17 amino acids. CDR3: CASSQTGTGATNEKLFF. The CDR3 DNA follows: TGCGCCAGCAGCCAAACCGGGACAGGTGCAACTAATGAAAAACTGTTTTTT.

The V gene is TRBV3-1 (or the pseudogene TRBV3-2), the J gene TRBJ1-6; D is ambiguous. The germline V gene encodes CDR1 LGHDT and CDR2 YNNKEL (reference sequence). The V gene lost 1 base and the J gene lost 3 bases, with 4 bases spanning the gap. This CDR3 is built from 14 residues. The CDR3 DNA follows: TGTGCCAGCAGCCAAGGAGGCTATAATTCACCCCTCCACTTT. This translates into CASSQGGYNSPLHF.

This chain uses TRBV5-4 with TRBJ1-1; 8 positions agree with TRBD1. This CDR3 is 15 amino acids long. The ends lost 2 bases at V and 3 bases at J; junction bases unmatched: 6. Germline CDR1 reads SGHNT; CDR2 reads YYREEE (reference sequence). The CDR3 nucleotides read TGTGCCAGCAGCTTAAGGACAGGGAAGGACACTGAAGCTTTCTTT. This translates into CASSLRTGKDTEAFF.

In this sample, this clone turned up a few times. This chain uses TRBV7-8 with TRBJ1-1, with D uncertain. The germline V gene has CDR1 SGHVS and CDR2 FQNEAQ. Trimming pared 5 bases from V and 1 base from J, leaving 11 bases between. CDR3 length equals 14 residues. The DNA for the CDR3 is TGTGCCAGCAGCACGGGATACCCGAACACTGAAGCTTTCTTT. As protein: CASSTGYPNTEAFF.

The chain joins TRBV9 to TRBJ2-3; D remains ambiguous. The CDR3 has 15 residues. With 0 bases removed from V and 2 bases from J, the gap between germline ends came to 10 bases. Germline-derived CDR1 and CDR2 are SGDLS and YYNGEE. CDR3 sequence: CASSVDTEYTDTQYF. CDR3 coding DNA: TGTGCCAGCAGCGTAGACACAGAATACACAGATACGCAGTATTTT.

The chain links TRBV6-1 to TRBJ2-3, with 7 nucleotides matching TRBD1. Germline V CDR1 and CDR2: MNHNS, SASEGT. The CDR3 is 15 residues long. The junction had 13 bases not matched to a gene; V was cut back by 8 bases and J by 5 bases. CDR3 nucleotides: TGTGCCAGCGGCCCCCGGACAGGCGCGGGAGATACGCAGTATTTT. Amino acids: CASGPRTGAGDTQYF.